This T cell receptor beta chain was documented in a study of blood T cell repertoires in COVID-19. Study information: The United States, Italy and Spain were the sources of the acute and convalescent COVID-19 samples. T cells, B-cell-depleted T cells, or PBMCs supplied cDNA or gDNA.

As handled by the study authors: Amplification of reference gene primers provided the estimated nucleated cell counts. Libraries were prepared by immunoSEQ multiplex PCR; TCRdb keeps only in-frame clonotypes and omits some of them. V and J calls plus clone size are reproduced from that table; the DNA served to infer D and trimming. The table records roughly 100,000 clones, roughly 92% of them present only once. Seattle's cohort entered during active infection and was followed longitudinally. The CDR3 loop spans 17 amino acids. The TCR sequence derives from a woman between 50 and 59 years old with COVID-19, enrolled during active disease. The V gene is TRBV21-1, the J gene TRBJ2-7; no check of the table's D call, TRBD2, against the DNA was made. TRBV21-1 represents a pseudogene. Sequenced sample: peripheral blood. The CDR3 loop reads CASSKGKRGPPSYEQYV. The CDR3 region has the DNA TGTGCCAGCAGCAAAGGAAAGCGGGGGCCTCCCTCCTACGAGCAGTACGTC.